The clone carrying this T cell receptor beta chain was picked up one time. Terminally differentiated effector memory CD45RA+ cells were excluded by CCR7 positive selection of CD45RO-negative cells. Healthy adults negative for HIV, lacking recent acute infections or vaccinations, served as donors. Adult Caucasians living in Nashville, Tennessee made up all of the donors. The data were obtained in a study of shared clonotypes between healthy human individuals. Methods used by the authors: Without quality scores, immunoSEQ junctional reads could not be filtered like full-length reads. Using immunoSEQ multiplex PCR, the repertoire was profiled, and TCRdb retains in-frame clones only, with some absent. Clonal size and the V and J genes are those of that table, whereas D and trimming came from the DNA. The table includes nearly 2 million clones, approximately 95% detected once. Germline CDR1 reads SGHDT; CDR2 reads YYEEEE. This CDR3 comprises 15 residues. The V and J ends lost 3 bases and 1 base, in that order; junction bases with no gene match: 6.

The V call is TRBV5-6, the J call TRBJ1-1; 7 bases fit TRBD1. The material sequenced was naive CD8+ T cells sorted from blood. This receptor was taken from a man between 18 and 29 years old in good health. The CDR3 DNA is TGTGCCAGCAGCTGGGAGGGGGCCCAGAACACTGAAGCTTTCTTT. Its protein product is CASSWEGAQNTEAFF.